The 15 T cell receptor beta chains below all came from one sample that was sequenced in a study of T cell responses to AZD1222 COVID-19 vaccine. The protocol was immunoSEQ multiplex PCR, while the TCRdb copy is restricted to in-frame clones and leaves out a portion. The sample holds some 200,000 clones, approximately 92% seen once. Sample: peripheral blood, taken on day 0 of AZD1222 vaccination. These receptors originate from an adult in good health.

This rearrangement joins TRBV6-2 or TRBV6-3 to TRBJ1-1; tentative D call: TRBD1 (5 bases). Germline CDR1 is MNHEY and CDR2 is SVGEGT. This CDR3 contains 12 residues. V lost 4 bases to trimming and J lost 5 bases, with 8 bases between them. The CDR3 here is CASSFGGTEAFF. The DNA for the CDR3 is TGTGCCAGCAGTTTCGGGGGAACTGAAGCTTTCTTT.

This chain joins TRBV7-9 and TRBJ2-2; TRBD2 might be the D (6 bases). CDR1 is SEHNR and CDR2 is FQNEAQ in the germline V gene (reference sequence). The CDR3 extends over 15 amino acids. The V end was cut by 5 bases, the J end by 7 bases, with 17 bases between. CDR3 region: CASSPWAGKGGELFF. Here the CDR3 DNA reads TGTGCCAGCAGCCCCTGGGCGGGAAAGGGCGGGGAGCTGTTTTTT. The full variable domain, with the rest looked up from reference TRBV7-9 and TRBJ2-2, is DTGVSQNPRHKITKRGQNVTFRCDPISEHNRLYWYRQTLGQGPEFLTYFQNEAQLEKSRLLSDRFSAERPKGSFSTLEIQRTEQGDSAMYLCASSPWAGKGGELFFGEGSRLTVL.

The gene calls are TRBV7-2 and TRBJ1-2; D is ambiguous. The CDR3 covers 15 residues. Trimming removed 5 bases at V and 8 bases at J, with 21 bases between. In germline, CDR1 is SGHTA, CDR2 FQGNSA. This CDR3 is CASSPQRQDREGYTF. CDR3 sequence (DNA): TGTGCCAGCAGCCCCCAGCGGCAGGACCGCGAGGGCTACACCTTC.

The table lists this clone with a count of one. CDR3 coding DNA: TGTGCCAGCAGTTATCTAGGGGCTTATAGCAATCAGCCCCAGCATTTT. Its protein is CASSYLGAYSNQPQHF. The V gene is TRBV28, the J gene TRBJ1-5; tentatively, D is TRBD1 (5 bases). V gave up 4 bases and J gave up 0 bases, with 13 bases separating them. The CDR3 has 16 residues. Germline loops: CDR1 MDHEN, CDR2 SYDVKM.

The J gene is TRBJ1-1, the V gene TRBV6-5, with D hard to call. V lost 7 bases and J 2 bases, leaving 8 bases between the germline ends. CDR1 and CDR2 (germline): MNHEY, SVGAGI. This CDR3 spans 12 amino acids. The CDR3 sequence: CASKTGNTEAFF. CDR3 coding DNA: TGTGCCAGCAAGACCGGTAACACTGAAGCTTTCTTT.

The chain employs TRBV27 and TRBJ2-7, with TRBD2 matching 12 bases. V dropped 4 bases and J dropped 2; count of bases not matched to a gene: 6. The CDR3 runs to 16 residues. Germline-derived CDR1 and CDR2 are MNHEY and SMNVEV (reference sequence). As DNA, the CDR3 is TGTGCCAGCAGTTCACATTCTAGCGGGAGGGCCTACGAGCAGTACTTC. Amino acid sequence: CASSSHSSGRAYEQYF.

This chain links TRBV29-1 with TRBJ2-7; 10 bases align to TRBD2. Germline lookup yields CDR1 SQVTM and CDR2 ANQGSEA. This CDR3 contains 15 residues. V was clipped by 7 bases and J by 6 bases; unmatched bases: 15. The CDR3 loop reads CSASSGSKGAGEQYF. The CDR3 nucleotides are TGCAGCGCATCTAGCGGGAGTAAGGGTGCCGGCGAGCAGTACTTC.

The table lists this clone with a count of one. The CDR3 reads CASTPTGRDYGYTF. The CDR3, as DNA: TGTGCCAGCACCCCGACAGGGCGGGACTATGGCTACACCTTC. The V gene is TRBV2, the J gene TRBJ1-2, with 7 bases identical to TRBD1. The CDR3 covers 14 residues. V shed 7 bases and J 3 bases; nucleotides not matched to a gene: 8. Germline loops: CDR1 SNHLY, CDR2 FYNNEI.

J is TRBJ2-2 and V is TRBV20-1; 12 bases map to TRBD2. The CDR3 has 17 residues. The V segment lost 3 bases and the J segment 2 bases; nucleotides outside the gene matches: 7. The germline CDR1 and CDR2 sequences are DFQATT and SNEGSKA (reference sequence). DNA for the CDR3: TGCAGTGCTAGTAGGCCTAGCGGGAGGGCAAACACCGGGGAGCTGTTTTTT. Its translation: CSASRPSGRANTGELFF.

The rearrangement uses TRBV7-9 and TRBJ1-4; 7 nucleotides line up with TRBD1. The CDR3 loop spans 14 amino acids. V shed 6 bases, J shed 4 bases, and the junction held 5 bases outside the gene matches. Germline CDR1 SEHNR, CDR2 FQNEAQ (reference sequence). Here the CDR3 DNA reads TGTGCCAGCAGTTCCTACAGGGGTAATGAAAAACTGTTTTTT. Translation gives CASSSYRGNEKLFF. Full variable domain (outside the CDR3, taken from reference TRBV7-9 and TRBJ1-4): DTGVSQNPRHKITKRGQNVTFRCDPISEHNRLYWYRQTLGQGPEFLTYFQNEAQLEKSRLLSDRFSAERPKGSFSTLEIQRTEQGDSAMYLCASSSYRGNEKLFFGSGTQLSVL.

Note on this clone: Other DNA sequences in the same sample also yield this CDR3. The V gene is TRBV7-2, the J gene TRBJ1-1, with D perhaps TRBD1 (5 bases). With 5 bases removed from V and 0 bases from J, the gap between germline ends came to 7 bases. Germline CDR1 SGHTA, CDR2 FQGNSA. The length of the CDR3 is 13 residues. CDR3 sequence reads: CASSLTVNTEAFF. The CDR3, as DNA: TGTGCCAGCAGCCTGACAGTGAACACTGAAGCTTTCTTT.

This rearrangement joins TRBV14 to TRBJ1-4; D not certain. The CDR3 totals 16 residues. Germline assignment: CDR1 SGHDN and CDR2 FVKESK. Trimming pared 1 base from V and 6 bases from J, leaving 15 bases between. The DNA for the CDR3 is TGTGCCAGCAGCCAAGTCGTTGGCGGATCCTATGAAAAACTGTTTTTT. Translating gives CASSQVVGGSYEKLFF. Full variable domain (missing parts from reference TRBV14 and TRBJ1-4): EAGVTQFPSHSVIEKGQTVTLRCDPISGHDNLYWYRRVMGKEIKFLLHFVKESKQDESGMPNNRFLAERTGGTYSTLKVQPAELEDSGVYFCASSQVVGGSYEKLFFGSGTQLSVL.

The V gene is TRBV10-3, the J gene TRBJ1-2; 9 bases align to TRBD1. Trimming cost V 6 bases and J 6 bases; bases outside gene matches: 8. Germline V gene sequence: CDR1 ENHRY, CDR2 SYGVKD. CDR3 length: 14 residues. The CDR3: CAISAGTGLDGYTF. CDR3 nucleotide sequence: TGTGCCATCAGCGCCGGGACAGGGTTGGATGGCTACACCTTC.

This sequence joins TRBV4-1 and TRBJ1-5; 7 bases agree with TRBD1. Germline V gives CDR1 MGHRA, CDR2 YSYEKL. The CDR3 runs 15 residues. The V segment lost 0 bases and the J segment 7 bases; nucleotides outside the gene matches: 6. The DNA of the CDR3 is TGCGCCAGCAGCCAAGAAAACAGGGGCTACCAGCCCCAGCATTTT. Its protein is CASSQENRGYQPQHF.

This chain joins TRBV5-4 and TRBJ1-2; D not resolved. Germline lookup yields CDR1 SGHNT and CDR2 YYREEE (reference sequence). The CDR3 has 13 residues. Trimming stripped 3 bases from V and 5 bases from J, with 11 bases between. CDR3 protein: CASSSTQVYGYTF. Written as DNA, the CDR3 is TGTGCCAGCAGCTCTACGCAGGTTTATGGCTACACCTTC.